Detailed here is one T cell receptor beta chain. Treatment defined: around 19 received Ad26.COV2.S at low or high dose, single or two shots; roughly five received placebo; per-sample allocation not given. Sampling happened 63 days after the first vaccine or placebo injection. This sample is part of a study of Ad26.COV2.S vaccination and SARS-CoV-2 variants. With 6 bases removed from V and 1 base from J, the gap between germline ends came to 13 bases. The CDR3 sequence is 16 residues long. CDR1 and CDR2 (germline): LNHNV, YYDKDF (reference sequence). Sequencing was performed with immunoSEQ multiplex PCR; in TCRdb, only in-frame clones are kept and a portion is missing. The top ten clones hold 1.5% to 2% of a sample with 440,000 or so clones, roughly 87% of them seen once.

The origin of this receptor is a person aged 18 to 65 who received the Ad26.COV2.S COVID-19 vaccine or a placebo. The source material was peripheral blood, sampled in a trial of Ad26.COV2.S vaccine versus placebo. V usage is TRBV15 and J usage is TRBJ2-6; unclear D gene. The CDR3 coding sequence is TGTGCCACCAGAGTGATGGGTCCGTCTGGGGCCAACGTCCTGACTTTC. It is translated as CATRVMGPSGANVLTF.